This TCR beta chain was recovered during a study of PD-L1 blockade in urothelial cancer. The overall study: At 6 weeks and at 3 weeks (second dose) after treatment start, blood was analyzed.

Trimming pared 5 bases from V and 0 bases from J, leaving 15 bases between. The germline CDR1 and CDR2 sequences are SGHNT and YYREEE (reference sequence). This CDR3 spans 15 amino acids. Individual patients had between 1 and 8 samples, taken pretreatment and on-treatment. The protocol was immunoSEQ multiplex PCR, while the TCRdb copy is restricted to in-frame clones and leaves out a portion. The repertoire holds 85,000 to 100,000 clones, with 85% to 95% as singletons. The sequence came from a man in his sixties with urothelial cancer. V and J are TRBV5-4 and TRBJ2-7, with D perhaps TRBD2 (5 bases). The sample in question was PBMCs, obtained around atezolizumab (anti-PD-L1) treatment. CDR3 bases: TGTGCCAGCAGTCGTGGACTCGAGAGCTCCTACGAGCAGTACTTC. Residues: CASSRGLESSYEQYF.